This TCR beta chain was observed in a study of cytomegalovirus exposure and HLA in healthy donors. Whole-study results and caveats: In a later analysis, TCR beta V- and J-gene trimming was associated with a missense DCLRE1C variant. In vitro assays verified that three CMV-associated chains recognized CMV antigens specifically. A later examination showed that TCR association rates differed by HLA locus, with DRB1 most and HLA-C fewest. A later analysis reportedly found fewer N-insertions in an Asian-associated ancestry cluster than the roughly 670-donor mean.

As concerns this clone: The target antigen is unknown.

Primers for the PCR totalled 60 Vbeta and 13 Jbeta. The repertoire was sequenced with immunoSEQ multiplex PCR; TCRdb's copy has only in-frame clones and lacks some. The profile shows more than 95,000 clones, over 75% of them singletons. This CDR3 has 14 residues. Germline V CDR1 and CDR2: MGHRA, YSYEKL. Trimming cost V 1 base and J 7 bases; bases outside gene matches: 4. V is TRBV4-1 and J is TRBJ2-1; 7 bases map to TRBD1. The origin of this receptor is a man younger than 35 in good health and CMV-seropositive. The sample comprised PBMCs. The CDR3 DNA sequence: TGCGCCAGCAGCCAAGGCGACAGGGCGAATGAGCAGTTCTTC. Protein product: CASSQGDRANEQFF.